The clone carrying this TCR beta chain was seen ten or more times. What it recognizes is unknown. J gave up 6 bases and V 6 bases, and 7 bases lay outside the gene matches. The CDR3 is 13 amino acids. It was on clinical symptoms, serum thyroxine, TRAb, thyroid ultrasound and orbital computed tomography that diagnosis relied. These data are taken from a study of Graves' ophthalmopathy and Graves' hyperthyroidism. Turning to the study itself: Stable hyperthyroid donors showed no ophthalmopathy during 18 months follow-up. Regarding the study as a whole: The authors also found most expanded thyroid clonotypes above 0.001 frequency in blood.

The sequenced template was RNA, covering the TCR beta CDR3 region. A first-round RT-PCR used HTBI primers, followed by a second-round multiplex PCR. One entry per CDR3 protein results from TCRdb running MiXCR on the multiplex PCR reads. Among over a million distinct CDR3 sequences listed, about 35% were seen once. The sequence came from an adult man with Graves' hyperthyroidism. The sample comprised peripheral blood or thyroid tissue (not recorded which). V is TRBV12-3 or TRBV12-4 and J is TRBJ2-7, with TRBD1 identical over 8 bases. The DNA of the CDR3 is TGTGCCAGCAGCCAGACAGGGGCTGGCGAGCAGTACTTC. Translation: CASSQTGAGEQYF.